This is a list of T cell receptor beta chains from one sample in a study of T cells in Graves' hyperthyroidism and ophthalmopathy. Using its own MiXCR run on the multiplex PCR reads, TCRdb lists one record per CDR3 protein. In the table there are over 450,000 distinct CDR3 sequences, over 15% of which are singletons. Sequenced input: blood. These receptor sequences come from a woman under 30 with Graves' ophthalmopathy. Each CDR3 is given with its conserved first and last residue. Each record gives: V gene, D gene, clone size, J gene, CDR3 protein, CDR3 DNA. D genes are given only for firm matches. Clone size is not always given. Where it is, it says once, few, many or a class for expanded clones.

TRBV20-1	NA	many	TRBJ2-5	CSARDMGSWETQYF	TGCAGTGCTAGAGATATGGGATCTTGGGAGACCCAGTACTTC
TRBV27	TRBD1	many	TRBJ1-2	CASSPRTGGLANYGYTF	TGTGCCAGCAGTCCCCGGACAGGGGGTTTAGCTAACTATGGCTACACCTTC
TRBV20-1	NA	NA	TRBJ2-7	CRARVGGPYEQYF	TGCAGGGCCCGGGTTGGGGGACCCTACGAGCAGTACTTC
TRBV11-3	TRBD1	many	TRBJ2-1	CASSLAPRTGDLYNEQFF	TGTGCCAGCAGCTTAGCTCCCCGGACAGGCGACCTGTACAATGAGCAGTTCTTC
TRBV2	NA	many	TRBJ1-2	CASSEYPGGNYGYTF	TGTGCCAGCAGTGAATATCCGGGAGGGAACTATGGCTACACCTTC
TRBV6-5	NA	few	TRBJ2-7	CASSYFTAYPTYEQYF	TGTGCCAGCAGTTACTTCACAGCGTACCCGACCTACGAGCAGTACTTC
TRBV7-9	TRBD1	NA	TRBJ1-6	CASSLAGTDNSPLHF	TGTGCCAGCAGCTTAGCCGGGACAGACAATTCACCCCTCCACTTT
TRBV5-5	NA	few	TRBJ1-3	CASSLDGLSSGNTIYF	TGTGCCAGCAGCTTGGACGGGTTGAGCTCTGGAAACACCATATATTTT
TRBV12-3/TRBV12-4	TRBD2	many	TRBJ2-1	CASSLALGLAGASDNEQFF	TGTGCCAGCAGTTTAGCGCTTGGGCTAGCGGGGGCCTCCGACAATGAGCAGTTCTTC
TRBV13	NA	few	TRBJ2-3	CASNLRQSTDTQYF	TGTGCCAGCAACTTGAGGCAGTCCACAGATACGCAGTATTTT
TRBV20-1	NA	many	TRBJ2-1	CSARDESEQFF	TGCAGTGCTAGAGATGAAAGTGAGCAGTTCTTC
TRBV5-1	NA	many	TRBJ2-7	CASSLAGGGYEQYF	TGTGCCAGCAGCTTGGCAGGGGGAGGTTACGAGCAGTACTTC
TRBV9	NA	many	TRBJ2-7	CASSPSPRGAYEQYF	TGTGCCAGCAGCCCAAGTCCCCGCGGGGCCTACGAGCAGTACTTC
TRBV2	NA	few	TRBJ1-5	CASSEAGLTPQHF	TGTGCCAGCAGTGAAGCTGGGTTGACGCCCCAGCATTTT
TRBV2	NA	many	TRBJ1-6	CASSENWEFNSPLHF	TGTGCCAGCAGTGAAAATTGGGAGTTCAATTCACCCCTCCACTTT
TRBV5-1	NA	few	TRBJ1-2	CASSLESVSRANYGYTF	TGCGCCAGCAGCTTGGAATCGGTCTCCAGAGCTAACTATGGCTACACCTTC
TRBV7-9	TRBD1	NA	TRBJ1-5	CASSLSGDRGNQPQHF	TGTGCCAGCAGCTTAAGTGGGGACAGGGGCAATCAGCCCCAGCATTTT
TRBV7-9	NA	NA	TRBJ2-3	CASSLGSSSTDTQYF	TGTGCCAGCAGCTTAGGCAGCTCTAGCACAGATACGCAGTATTTT
TRBV11-2	NA	NA	TRBJ2-7	CASSRSAGPNYEQYF	TGTGCCAGCAGTCGCTCCGCCGGACCAAACTACGAGCAGTACTTC
TRBV10-3	TRBD1	many	TRBJ2-7	CAISAPDRDPSYEQYF	TGTGCCATCAGTGCCCCGGACAGGGACCCCTCCTACGAGCAGTACTTC
TRBV28	NA	NA	TRBJ1-2	CASSSPQTLGYGYTF	TGTGCCAGCAGTTCCCCCCAAACATTAGGCTATGGCTACACCTTC
TRBV19	NA	once	TRBJ1-5	CASSIRGLGNQPQHF	TGTGCCAGTAGTATTCGGGGTCTCGGCAATCAGCCCCAGCATTTT
TRBV28	NA	many	TRBJ1-4	CASSLPRGAGDEKLFF	TGTGCCAGCAGTTTACCCAGGGGCGCGGGAGACGAAAAACTGTTTTTT
TRBV28	TRBD2	many	TRBJ2-5	CASSFLGRGQETQYF	TGTGCCAGCAGTTTTTTAGGGAGGGGCCAAGAGACCCAGTACTTC
TRBV6-1	NA	many	TRBJ2-3	CASIGVNLDTQYF	TGTGCCAGCATTGGGGTAAACCTAGATACGCAGTATTTT
TRBV2	NA	many	TRBJ2-5	CASSDGEDETQYF	TGTGCCAGCAGTGATGGGGAGGACGAGACCCAGTACTTC
TRBV12-3/TRBV12-4	TRBD2	many	TRBJ2-7	CASSIAGGYEQYF	TGTGCCAGCAGCATAGCGGGAGGGTACGAGCAGTACTTC
TRBV30	NA	many	TRBJ1-3	CAWSVLGRPGNTIYF	TGTGCCTGGAGTGTACTTGGACGGCCTGGAAACACCATATATTTT
TRBV3-1	NA	NA	TRBJ2-3	CASSHPASTDTQYF	TGTGCCAGCAGCCACCCAGCCAGCACAGATACGCAGTATTTT
TRBV5-1	NA	NA	TRBJ2-7	CASSLEPTATYEQYF	TGCGCCAGCAGCTTGGAACCCACTGCTACCTACGAGCAGTACTTC
TRBV7-3	NA	NA	TRBJ2-5	CASSRQTQETQYF	TGTGCCAGCAGCCGACAGACCCAAGAGACCCAGTACTTC